Given below is one T cell receptor (beta chain) in context. Antigen specificity is unknown. The authors ran the immunoSEQ assay, v3.0, at survey level. Data came from immunoSEQ multiplex PCR; TCRdb stores just in-frame clones and leaves some out. Here the sample spans about 33,000 clones, roughly 80% being singletons. This entry comes from a study of long-term antiretroviral therapy in people with HIV. Study-wide findings and caveats: The study lacked data on ART adherence, viral resistance or therapy changes. Repertoires looked antigen-experienced, with only a slight naive shift after ART. Diversity rose after ART but stayed below transplant donor controls.

This specimen consisted of unsorted PBMCs, obtained 2 years after starting antiretroviral therapy. The TCR originated in a woman between 50 and 59 years old with HIV.

CDR3 nucleotides: TGTGCCAGCAGCTCCGGATTCGTACGGGAAAAACTGTTTTTT. Protein product: CASSSGFVREKLFF. The rearrangement links TRBV7-3 to TRBJ1-4; no reliable D call. This CDR3 spans 14 amino acids. Looked up from germline, CDR1 is SGHTA and CDR2 is FQGTGA. Deletions cut 4 bases from V and 8 bases from J, with 14 bases between.